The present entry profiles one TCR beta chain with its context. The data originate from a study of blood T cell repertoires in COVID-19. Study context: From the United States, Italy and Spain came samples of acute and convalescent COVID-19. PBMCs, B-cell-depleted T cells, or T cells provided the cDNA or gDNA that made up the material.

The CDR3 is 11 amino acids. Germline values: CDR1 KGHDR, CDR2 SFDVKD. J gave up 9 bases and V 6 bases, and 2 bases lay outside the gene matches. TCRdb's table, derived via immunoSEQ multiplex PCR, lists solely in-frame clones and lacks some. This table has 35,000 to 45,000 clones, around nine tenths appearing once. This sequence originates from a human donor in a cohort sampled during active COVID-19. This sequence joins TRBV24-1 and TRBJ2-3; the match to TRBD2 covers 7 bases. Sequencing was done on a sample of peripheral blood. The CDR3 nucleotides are TGTGCCACCAGTAGCGGGGAAACGCAGTATTTT. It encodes CATSSGETQYF.